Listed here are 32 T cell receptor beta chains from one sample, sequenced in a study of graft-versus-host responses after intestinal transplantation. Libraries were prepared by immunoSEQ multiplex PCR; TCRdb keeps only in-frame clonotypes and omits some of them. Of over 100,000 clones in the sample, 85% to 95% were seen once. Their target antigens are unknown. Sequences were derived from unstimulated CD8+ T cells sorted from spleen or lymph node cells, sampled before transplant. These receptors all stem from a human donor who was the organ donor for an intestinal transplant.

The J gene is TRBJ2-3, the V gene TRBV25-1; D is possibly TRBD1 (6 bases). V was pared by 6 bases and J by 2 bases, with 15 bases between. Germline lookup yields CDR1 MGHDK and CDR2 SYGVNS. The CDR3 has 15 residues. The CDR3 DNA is TGTGCCAGCAGAAGGGGGAACAGGGTCACAGATACGCAGTATTTT. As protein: CASRRGNRVTDTQYF.

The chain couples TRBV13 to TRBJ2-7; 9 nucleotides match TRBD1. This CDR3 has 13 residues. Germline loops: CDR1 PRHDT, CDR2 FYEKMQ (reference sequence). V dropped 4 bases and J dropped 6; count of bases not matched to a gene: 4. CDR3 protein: CASSSGQGFEQYF. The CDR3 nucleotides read TGTGCCAGCAGCTCAGGACAGGGGTTCGAGCAGTACTTC.

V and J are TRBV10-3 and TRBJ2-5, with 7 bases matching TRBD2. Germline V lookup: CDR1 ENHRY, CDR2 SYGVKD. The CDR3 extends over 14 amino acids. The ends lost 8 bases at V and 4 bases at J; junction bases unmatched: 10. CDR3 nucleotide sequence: TGTGCCATCGGGAGCGGGATGGCGGTAGAGACCCAGTACTTC. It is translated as CAIGSGMAVETQYF.

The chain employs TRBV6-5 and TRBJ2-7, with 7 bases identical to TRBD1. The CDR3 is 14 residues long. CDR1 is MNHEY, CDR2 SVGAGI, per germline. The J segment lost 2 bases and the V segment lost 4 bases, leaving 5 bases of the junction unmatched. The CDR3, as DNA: TGTGCCAGCAGTTTCCGGGACAGTCCCTACGAGCAGTACTTC. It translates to CASSFRDSPYEQYF.

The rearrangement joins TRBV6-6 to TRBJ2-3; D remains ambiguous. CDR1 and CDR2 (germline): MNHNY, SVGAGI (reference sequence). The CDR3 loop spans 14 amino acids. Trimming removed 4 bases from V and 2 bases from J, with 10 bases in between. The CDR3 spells CASSWDEFTDTQYF. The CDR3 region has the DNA TGTGCCAGCAGTTGGGATGAATTCACAGATACGCAGTATTTT.

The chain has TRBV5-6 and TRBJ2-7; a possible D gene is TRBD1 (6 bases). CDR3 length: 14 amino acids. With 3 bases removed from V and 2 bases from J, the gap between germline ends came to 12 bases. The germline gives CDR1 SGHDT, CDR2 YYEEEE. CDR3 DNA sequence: TGTGCCAGCAGCTACGTGGACAGTACCTACGAGCAGTACTTC. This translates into CASSYVDSTYEQYF.

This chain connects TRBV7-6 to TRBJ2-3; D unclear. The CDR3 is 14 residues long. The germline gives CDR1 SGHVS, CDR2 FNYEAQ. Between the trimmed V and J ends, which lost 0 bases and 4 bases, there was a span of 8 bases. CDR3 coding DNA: TGTGCCAGCAGCTTAGCAACAGTGGCAGATACGCAGTATTTT. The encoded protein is CASSLATVADTQYF.

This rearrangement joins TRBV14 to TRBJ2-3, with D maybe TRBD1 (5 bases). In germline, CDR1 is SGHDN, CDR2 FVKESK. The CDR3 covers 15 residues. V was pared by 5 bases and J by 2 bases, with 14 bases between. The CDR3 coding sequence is TGTGCCAGCAGCTCCCAGGGAACCTACACAGATACGCAGTATTTT. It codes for CASSSQGTYTDTQYF. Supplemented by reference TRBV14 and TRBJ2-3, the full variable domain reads EAGVTQFPSHSVIEKGQTVTLRCDPISGHDNLYWYRRVMGKEIKFLLHFVKESKQDESGMPNNRFLAERTGGTYSTLKVQPAELEDSGVYFCASSSQGTYTDTQYFGPGTRLTVL.

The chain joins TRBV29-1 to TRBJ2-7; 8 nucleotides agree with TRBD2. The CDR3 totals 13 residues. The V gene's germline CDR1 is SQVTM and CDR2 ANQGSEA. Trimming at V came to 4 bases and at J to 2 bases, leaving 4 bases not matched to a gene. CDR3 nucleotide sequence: TGCAGCGTTGCGGGGGGGAGGACCTACGAGCAGTACTTC. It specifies CSVAGGRTYEQYF.

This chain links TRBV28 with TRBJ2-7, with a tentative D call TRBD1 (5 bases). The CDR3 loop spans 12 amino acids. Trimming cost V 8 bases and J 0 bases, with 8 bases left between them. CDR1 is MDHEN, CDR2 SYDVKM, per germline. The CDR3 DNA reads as TGTGCCAGCTCCCAGGGCTCCTACGAGCAGTACTTC. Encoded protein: CASSQGSYEQYF.

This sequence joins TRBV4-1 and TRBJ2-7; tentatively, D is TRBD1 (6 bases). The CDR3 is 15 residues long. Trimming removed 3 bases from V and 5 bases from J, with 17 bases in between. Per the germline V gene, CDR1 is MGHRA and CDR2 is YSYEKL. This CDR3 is CASSQVQGDLDEQYF. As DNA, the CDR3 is TGCGCCAGCAGCCAGGTACAGGGTGATCTCGACGAGCAGTACTTC.

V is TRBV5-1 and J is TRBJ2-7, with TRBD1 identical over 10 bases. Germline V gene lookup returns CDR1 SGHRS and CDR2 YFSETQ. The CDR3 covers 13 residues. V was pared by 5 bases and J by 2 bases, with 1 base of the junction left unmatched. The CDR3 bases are TGCGCCAGCAGTGGACAGGGGGCCTACGAGCAGTACTTC. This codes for CASSGQGAYEQYF.

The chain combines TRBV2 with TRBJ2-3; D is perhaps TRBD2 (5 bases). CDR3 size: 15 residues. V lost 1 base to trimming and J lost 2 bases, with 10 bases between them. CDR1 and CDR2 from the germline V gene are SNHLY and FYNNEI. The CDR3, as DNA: TGTGCCAGCAGTGAAGGACTACTCCTCACAGATACGCAGTATTTT. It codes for CASSEGLLLTDTQYF.

The CDR3 nucleotides are TGTGCCAGCAGACTAGGACCCGTCCGGACAGGGGCTATGGATACGCAGTATTTT. Amino acids: CASRLGPVRTGAMDTQYF. The chain is built from TRBV9 and TRBJ2-3; 9 nucleotides align to TRBD1. The CDR3 totals 18 residues. V shed 5 bases, J shed 6 bases, and the junction held 19 bases outside the gene matches. Germline CDR1 SGDLS, CDR2 YYNGEE.

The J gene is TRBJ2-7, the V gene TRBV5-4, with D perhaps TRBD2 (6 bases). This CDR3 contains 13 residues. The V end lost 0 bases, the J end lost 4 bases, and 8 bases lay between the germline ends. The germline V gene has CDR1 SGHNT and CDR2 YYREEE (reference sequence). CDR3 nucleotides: TGTGCCAGCAGCTTGGCAGGGACTTACGAGCAGTACTTC. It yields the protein CASSLAGTYEQYF.

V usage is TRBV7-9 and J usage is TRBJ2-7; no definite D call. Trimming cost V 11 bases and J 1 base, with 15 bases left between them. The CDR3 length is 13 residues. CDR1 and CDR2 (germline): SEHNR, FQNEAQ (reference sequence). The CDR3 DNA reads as TGTGCCTCCCGACCTTTGGGATCCTACGAGCAGTACTTC. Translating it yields CASRPLGSYEQYF. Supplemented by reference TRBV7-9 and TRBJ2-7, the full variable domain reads DTGVSQNPRHKITKRGQNVTFRCDPISEHNRLYWYRQTLGQGPEFLTYFQNEAQLEKSRLLSDRFSAERPKGSFSTLEIQRTEQGDSAMYLCASRPLGSYEQYFGPGTRLTVT.

CDR3 in DNA: TGTGCCAGCAGCTCAGCTCCGGGACAGGGGGCTTACGAGCAGTACTTC. The encoded protein is CASSSAPGQGAYEQYF. The V gene is TRBV13, the J gene TRBJ2-5; 12 bases are shared with TRBD1. The better agreement between TRBJ2-7 and the DNA end casts doubt on the J call. Germline V gives CDR1 PRHDT, CDR2 FYEKMQ (reference sequence). The CDR3 has 16 amino acids.

CDR3 protein: CASSTFGQLYGYTF. The CDR3 DNA reads TGTGCCAGCAGTACCTTCGGACAGCTCTATGGCTACACCTTC. The chain recombines TRBV6-5 with TRBJ1-2, with TRBD1 as a possible D gene (6 bases). The CDR3 runs 14 residues. Germline V gives CDR1 MNHEY, CDR2 SVGAGI. V was cut by 5 bases and J by 4 bases, with 14 bases left in between.

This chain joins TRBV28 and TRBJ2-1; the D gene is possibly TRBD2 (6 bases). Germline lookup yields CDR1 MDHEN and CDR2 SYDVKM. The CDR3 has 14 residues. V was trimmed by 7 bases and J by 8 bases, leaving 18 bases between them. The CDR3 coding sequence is TGTGCCAGCACCACTGGGGGGAGAGGGGATGAGCAGTTCTTC. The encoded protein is CASTTGGRGDEQFF. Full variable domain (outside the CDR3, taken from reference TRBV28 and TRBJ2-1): DVKVTQSSRYLVKRTGEKVFLECVQDMDHENMFWYRQDPGLGLRLIYFSYDVKMKEKGDIPEGYSVSREKKERFSLILESASTNQTSMYLCASTTGGRGDEQFFGPGTRLTVL.

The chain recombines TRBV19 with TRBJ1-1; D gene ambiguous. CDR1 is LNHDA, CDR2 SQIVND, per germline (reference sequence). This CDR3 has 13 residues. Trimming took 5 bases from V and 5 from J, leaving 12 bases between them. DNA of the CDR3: TGTGCCAGTAGTCCCTGGCAGGCGACTGAAGCTTTCTTT. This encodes CASSPWQATEAFF.

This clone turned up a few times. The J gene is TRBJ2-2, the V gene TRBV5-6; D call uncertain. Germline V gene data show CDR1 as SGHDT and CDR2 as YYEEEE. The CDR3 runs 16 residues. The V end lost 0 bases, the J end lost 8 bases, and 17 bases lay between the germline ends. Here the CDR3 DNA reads TGTGCCAGCAGCTTGGTTACCGGACCCCCCACGGGGGAGCTGTTTTTT. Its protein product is CASSLVTGPPTGELFF. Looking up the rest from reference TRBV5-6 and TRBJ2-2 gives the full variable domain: DAGVTQSPTHLIKTRGQQVTLRCSPKSGHDTVSWYQQALGQGPQFIFQYYEEEERQRGNFPDRFSGHQFPNYSSELNVNALLLGDSALYLCASSLVTGPPTGELFFGEGSRLTVL.

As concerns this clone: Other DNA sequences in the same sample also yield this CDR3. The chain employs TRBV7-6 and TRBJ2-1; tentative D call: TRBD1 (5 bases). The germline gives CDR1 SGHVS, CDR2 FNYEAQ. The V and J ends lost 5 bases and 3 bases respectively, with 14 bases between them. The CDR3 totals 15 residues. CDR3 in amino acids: CASSLRWGYYNEQFF. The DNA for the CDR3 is TGTGCCAGCAGCCTACGGTGGGGCTACTACAATGAGCAGTTCTTC. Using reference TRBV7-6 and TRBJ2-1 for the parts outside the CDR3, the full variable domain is GAGVSQSPRYKVTKRGQDVALRCDPISGHVSLYWYRQALGQGPEFLTYFNYEAQQDKSGLPNDRFSAERPEGSISTLTIQRTEQRDSAMYRCASSLRWGYYNEQFFGPGTRLTVL.

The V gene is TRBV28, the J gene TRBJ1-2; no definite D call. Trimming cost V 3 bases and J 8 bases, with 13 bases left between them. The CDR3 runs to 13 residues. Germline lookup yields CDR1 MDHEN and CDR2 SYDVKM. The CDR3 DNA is TGTGCCAGCAGTTTCCTTGGGTTCGGCGGCTACACCTTC. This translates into CASSFLGFGGYTF.

The CDR3 DNA reads TGTGCCAGCAGTTACTCGCGGGCAGATACGCAGTATTTT. Its translation is CASSYSRADTQYF. The chain links TRBV6-6 to TRBJ2-3, with a possible D match to TRBD2 (5 bases). The germline V and J ends were trimmed by 0 bases and 4 bases, with 5 bases remaining between them. Germline CDR1 is MNHNY and CDR2 is SVGAGI (reference sequence). This CDR3 is built from 13 residues.

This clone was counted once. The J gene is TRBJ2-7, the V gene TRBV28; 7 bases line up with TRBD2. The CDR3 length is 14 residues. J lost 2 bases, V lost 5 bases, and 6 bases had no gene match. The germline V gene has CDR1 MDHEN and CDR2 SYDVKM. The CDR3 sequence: CASSPSGAAYEQYF. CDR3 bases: TGTGCCAGCAGTCCTAGCGGAGCGGCCTACGAGCAGTACTTC. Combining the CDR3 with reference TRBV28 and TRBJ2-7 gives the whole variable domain DVKVTQSSRYLVKRTGEKVFLECVQDMDHENMFWYRQDPGLGLRLIYFSYDVKMKEKGDIPEGYSVSREKKERFSLILESASTNQTSMYLCASSPSGAAYEQYFGPGTRLTVT.

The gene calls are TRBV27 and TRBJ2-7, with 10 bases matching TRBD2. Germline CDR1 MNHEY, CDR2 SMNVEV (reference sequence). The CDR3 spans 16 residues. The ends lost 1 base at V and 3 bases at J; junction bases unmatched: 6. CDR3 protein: CASSLYNSGRFYEQYF. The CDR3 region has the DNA TGTGCCAGCAGTTTATATAATAGCGGGAGGTTCTACGAGCAGTACTTC.

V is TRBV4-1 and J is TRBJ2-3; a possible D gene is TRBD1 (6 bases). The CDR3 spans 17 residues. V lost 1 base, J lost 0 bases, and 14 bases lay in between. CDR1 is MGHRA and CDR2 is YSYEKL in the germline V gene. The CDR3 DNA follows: TGCGCCAGCAGCCAAGGTTGGTCAGGGGCTAGCACAGATACGCAGTATTTT. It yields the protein CASSQGWSGASTDTQYF.

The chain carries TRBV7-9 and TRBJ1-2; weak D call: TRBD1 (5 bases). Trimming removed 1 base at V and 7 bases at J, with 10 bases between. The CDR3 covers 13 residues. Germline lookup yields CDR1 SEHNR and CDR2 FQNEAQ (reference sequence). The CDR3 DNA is TGTGCCAGCAGCTTAGGACAGTACGGTGGCTACACCTTC. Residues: CASSLGQYGGYTF.

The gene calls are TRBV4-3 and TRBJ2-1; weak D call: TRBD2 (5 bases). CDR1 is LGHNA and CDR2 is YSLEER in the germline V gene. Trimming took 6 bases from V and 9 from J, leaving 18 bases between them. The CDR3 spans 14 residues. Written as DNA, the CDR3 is TGCGCCAGCAGGACTTACGAGGGCGGCGGTGAGCAGTTCTTC. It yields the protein CASRTYEGGGEQFF.

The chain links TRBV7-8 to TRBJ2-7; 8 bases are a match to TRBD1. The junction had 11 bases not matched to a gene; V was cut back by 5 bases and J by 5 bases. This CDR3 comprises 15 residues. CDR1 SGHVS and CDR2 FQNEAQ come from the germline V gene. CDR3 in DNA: TGTGCCAGCAGCCTGCGGACAGGGAATACTAACGAGCAGTACTTC. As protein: CASSLRTGNTNEQYF.

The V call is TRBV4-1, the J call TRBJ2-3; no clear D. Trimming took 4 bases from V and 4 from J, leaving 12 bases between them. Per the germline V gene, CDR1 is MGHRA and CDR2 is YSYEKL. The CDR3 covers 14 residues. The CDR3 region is CASSLRSVADTQYF. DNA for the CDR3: TGCGCCAGCAGCCTTAGGAGTGTGGCAGATACGCAGTATTTT.

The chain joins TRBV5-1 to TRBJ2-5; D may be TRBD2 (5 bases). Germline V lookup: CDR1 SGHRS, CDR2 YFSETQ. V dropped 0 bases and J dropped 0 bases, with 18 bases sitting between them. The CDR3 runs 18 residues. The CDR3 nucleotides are TGCGCCAGCAGCTTGGCTACGCTAGCCACCTGGTACCAAGAGACCCAGTACTTC. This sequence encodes CASSLATLATWYQETQYF.